Below, 14 T cell receptor beta chains from the same sample are listed, as sequenced in a study of blood T cell repertoires in COVID-19. Generated by immunoSEQ multiplex PCR, the TCRdb table keeps only in-frame clones and is missing some. The sample comprises about 250,000 clones, 80% to 90% of which are singletons, and under 3% rests with the top ten. Input material: PBMCs or T cells enriched from blood (not recorded which). The receptor set was obtained from a woman aged 18-30 years who had recovered from COVID-19.

The chain links TRBV5-4 to TRBJ2-4, with 7 bases that match TRBD2. Germline values: CDR1 SGHNT, CDR2 YYREEE (reference sequence). There are 15 residues in the CDR3. Unmatched junction bases numbered 0, after V lost 0 bases and J lost 0 bases. The CDR3 DNA follows: TGTGCCAGCAGCTTGGAGCGGGGAGCCAAAAACATTCAGTACTTC. Its translation is CASSLERGAKNIQYF.

V usage is TRBV6-5 and J usage is TRBJ2-1; unclear D gene. From germline, CDR1 is MNHEY and CDR2 SVGAGI. Trimming cost V 5 bases and J 9 bases, with 8 bases left between them. The CDR3 runs to 11 residues. CDR3 in amino acids: CASSRTGEQFF. The CDR3 DNA sequence: TGTGCCAGCAGTCGAACCGGTGAGCAGTTCTTC.

This sequence joins TRBV7-3 and TRBJ2-3, with D maybe TRBD2 (5 bases). The CDR3 sequence is 15 residues long. Germline V CDR1 and CDR2: SGHTA, FQGTGA. Trimming stripped 2 bases from V and 1 base from J, with 10 bases between. Written as DNA, the CDR3 is TGTGCCAGCAGCTTAGATGGGAGTCGCACAGATACGCAGTATTTT. Translating it yields CASSLDGSRTDTQYF.

This chain connects TRBV30 to TRBJ1-2, with D possibly being TRBD1 (5 bases). Per the germline V gene, CDR1 is GTSNPN and CDR2 is SVGIG (reference sequence). Trimming removed 0 bases at V and 10 bases at J, with 15 bases between. The CDR3 covers 13 residues. The CDR3 coding sequence is TGTGCCTGGAGTGTTGACGTGGGGACTCTCTACACCTTC. Amino acid sequence: CAWSVDVGTLYTF.

This clone was seen only once. This chain uses TRBV23-1 with TRBJ2-7; TRBD1 agrees at 9 bases. TRBV23-1 is an ORF, and what it does is uncertain. This CDR3 spans 19 amino acids. V gave up 6 bases and J gave up 4 bases; unmatched junction bases: 22. CDR3 amino acids: CASSRRPGTGIRRDYEQYF. CDR3 bases: TGCGCCAGCAGCCGACGTCCCGGGACAGGGATCCGTCGGGATTACGAGCAGTACTTC.

This chain joins TRBV12-3 or TRBV12-4 and TRBJ2-1; 8 bases match TRBD1. This CDR3 spans 13 amino acids. The V and J ends lost 3 bases and 16 bases, in that order; junction bases with no gene match: 11. Here the CDR3 DNA reads TGTGCCAGCAGTTTCGGACAGGGAGGTTTTCAATTCTTC. Translation: CASSFGQGGFQFF.

CDR3 sequence: CASSFVTTSGGPRQFF. CDR3 DNA sequence: TGTGCCAGCAGTTTCGTTACGACTAGCGGGGGCCCCCGGCAGTTCTTC. The chain carries TRBV28 and TRBJ2-1; TRBD2 agrees at 12 bases. Trimming took 3 bases from V and 12 from J; bases not matched to a gene: 12. This CDR3 has 16 amino acids. Germline V gives CDR1 MDHEN, CDR2 SYDVKM. Using reference TRBV28 and TRBJ2-1 for the parts outside the CDR3, the full variable domain is DVKVTQSSRYLVKRTGEKVFLECVQDMDHENMFWYRQDPGLGLRLIYFSYDVKMKEKGDIPEGYSVSREKKERFSLILESASTNQTSMYLCASSFVTTSGGPRQFFGPGTRLTVL.

The rearrangement uses TRBV24-1 and TRBJ1-4; D may be TRBD1 (5 bases). The V end was cut by 9 bases, the J end by 7 bases, with 14 bases between. The CDR3 extends over 13 amino acids. Germline V gene lookup returns CDR1 KGHDR and CDR2 SFDVKD. The CDR3: CATSRSGGEKLFF. The CDR3 region has the DNA TGTGCCACCTCCCGTTCCGGGGGTGAAAAACTGTTTTTT.

The V and J genes are TRBV5-1 and TRBJ1-6; D is ambiguous. The ends were cut back, 10 bases at V and 7 bases at J, with 21 bases in the middle. CDR1 and CDR2 from the germline V gene are SGHRS and YFSETQ. The CDR3 has 15 amino acids. The CDR3, as DNA: TGCGCCTCCCGGGTGGCAGACTTGGCCAATTCACCCCTCCACTTT. Protein: CASRVADLANSPLHF. Drawing the rest from reference TRBV5-1 and TRBJ1-6, the complete variable domain is KAGVTQTPRYLIKTRGQQVTLSCSPISGHRSVSWYQQTPGQGLQFLFEYFSETQRNKGNFPGRFSGRQFSNSRSEMNVSTLELGDSALYLCASRVADLANSPLHFGNGTRLTVT.

This clone was counted once. The V call is TRBV30, the J call TRBJ1-6; D gene ambiguous. The CDR3 has 17 residues. Germline CDR1 is GTSNPN and CDR2 is SVGIG (reference sequence). V lost 1 base and J lost 0, with 13 bases in between. The DNA for the CDR3 is TGTGCCTGGAGTGGCGGTTGGATAGGCTCCTATAATTCACCCCTCCACTTT. Protein: CAWSGGWIGSYNSPLHF.

The rearrangement uses TRBV5-1 and TRBJ1-2; D may be TRBD1 (5 bases). V lost 4 bases and J 0 bases, leaving 16 bases between the germline ends. CDR1 is SGHRS, CDR2 YFSETQ, per germline. This CDR3 is 16 amino acids long. The CDR3 reads CASSRSGDTANYGYTF. The CDR3 bases are TGCGCCAGCAGCCGCTCGGGGGATACAGCTAACTATGGCTACACCTTC. Full variable domain (missing parts from reference TRBV5-1 and TRBJ1-2): KAGVTQTPRYLIKTRGQQVTLSCSPISGHRSVSWYQQTPGQGLQFLFEYFSETQRNKGNFPGRFSGRQFSNSRSEMNVSTLELGDSALYLCASSRSGDTANYGYTFGSGTRLTVV.

This sequence joins TRBV24-1 and TRBJ1-1; D remains unclear. V dropped 5 bases and J dropped 0 bases, with 6 bases sitting between them. CDR1 is KGHDR and CDR2 is SFDVKD in the germline V gene. This CDR3 comprises 13 residues. The CDR3 DNA reads TGTGCCACCAGTGGAGGATTGAACACTGAAGCTTTCTTT. Translated, it gives CATSGGLNTEAFF.

The V call is TRBV3-1 (or the pseudogene TRBV3-2), the J call TRBJ2-3; a possible D gene is TRBD2 (5 bases). V was cut by 2 bases and J by 8 bases, with 8 bases left in between. The CDR3 totals 12 residues. In germline, CDR1 is LGHDT, CDR2 YNNKEL (reference sequence). CDR3 nucleotides: TGTGCCAGCAGCCAACTCCGGGGTACGCAGTATTTT. Its translation is CASSQLRGTQYF.

The V gene is TRBV11-2, the J gene TRBJ2-1; TRBD1 matches at 8 bases. After removal of 5 bases from V and 4 bases from J, the junction contained 7 bases not matched to a gene. The CDR3 sequence is 15 residues long. CDR1 is SGHAT, CDR2 FQNNGV, per germline. The CDR3 DNA sequence: TGTGCCAGCAGCCAGACAGGGGCCAATTACAATGAGCAGTTCTTC. Its translation: CASSQTGANYNEQFF.